The present T cell receptor beta chain was sequenced within a study of T cell changes during pregnancy in multiple sclerosis. Germline CDR1 MNHNS, CDR2 SASEGT. The germline V and J ends were trimmed by 4 bases and 7 bases, with 19 bases remaining between them. The CDR3 runs to 15 residues. Some clones are missing from TCRdb's copy, which holds only in-frame ones; the method was immunoSEQ multiplex PCR. The table lists some 37,000 clones, more than 70% of them singletons, with under 0.75% in the top ten. The J gene is TRBJ2-5, the V gene TRBV6-1; no clear D. The TCR was taken from a female donor with multiple sclerosis, enrolled in a pregnancy study. The starting material was CD4+ T cells from peripheral blood mononuclear cells, obtained in the first trimester of pregnancy. The CDR3 spells CASSVDEAALRTQYF. CDR3 in DNA: TGTGCCAGCAGTGTAGACGAGGCCGCATTGCGGACCCAGTACTTC.